This is a list of T cell receptor beta chains from one sample in a study of blood T cell repertoires in COVID-19. Clones were sequenced by immunoSEQ multiplex PCR, and TCRdb holds only the in-frame ones, with some missing. The data hold roughly 320,000 clones, with about 90% observed a single time. Sequencing was performed on peripheral blood. The receptors here all came from a woman aged 50 to 60 with COVID-19, enrolled during active disease. The CDR3 runs from the conserved cysteine through the conserved F or W. A D gene is named only where the DNA matches it firmly. Part of the rows lack a size; the others show once, few, many or a class for expanded clones.

TGTGCCTCGGGGCGGGGCGGCCGAACTAATGAAAAACTGTTTTTT | CASGRGGRTNEKLFF | 15 | TRBJ1-4 | TRBV7-7 | - | -
TGTGCCAGCAGTATGACTAGCGGCAACACCGGGGAGCTGTTTTTT | CASSMTSGNTGELFF | 15 | TRBJ2-2 | TRBV25-1 | TRBD2 | -
TGCGCCAGCAGTGACCCGGGGCTAGCGGGAGGAGGAGGGGACACCGGGGAGCTGTTTTTT | CASSDPGLAGGGGDTGELFF | 20 | TRBJ2-2 | TRBV10-1 | TRBD2 | once
TGCAGCGGTATACGGGCAGGGGCTAGCACAGATACGCAGTATTTT | CSGIRAGASTDTQYF | 15 | TRBJ2-3 | TRBV29-1 | - | -
TGTGCCAGCAGCCGCATCGGGGACAGGAAGAAGTACTTC | CASSRIGDRKKYF | 13 | TRBJ2-7 | TRBV3-1/TRBV3-2 | TRBD1 | -
TGTGCCACCAGTGATCCCCGACAGCTACCAGATACGCAGTATTTT | CATSDPRQLPDTQYF | 15 | TRBJ2-3 | TRBV24-1 | - | -
TGCGCCAGCACGACCCCTAGCGGGACACAAGAGACCCAGTACTTC | CASTTPSGTQETQYF | 15 | TRBJ2-5 | TRBV5-1 | TRBD2 | -
TGTGCCGTACGCGATCACGGGACAGGGAATGAAAAACTGTTTTTT | CAVRDHGTGNEKLFF | 15 | TRBJ1-4 | TRBV10-3 | TRBD1 | -
TGTGCCAGCAGCTTATGGGAGGGTGAGCAGTTCTTC | CASSLWEGEQFF | 12 | TRBJ2-1 | TRBV11-3 | TRBD2 | few
TGCACCAAGATCGGACAGCACGACGAGCAGTACTTC | CTKIGQHDEQYF | 12 | TRBJ2-7 | TRBV1 | - | few
TGTGCCAGCTCACCACCCGGGACAGCCCTCTGGGATACTGAAGCTTTCTTT | CASSPPGTALWDTEAFF | 17 | TRBJ1-1 | TRBV18 | TRBD1 | -
TGTGCCAGCAGCGGGACAGGGGGTTTTACGAATGAGCAGTTCTTC | CASSGTGGFTNEQFF | 15 | TRBJ2-1 | TRBV2 | TRBD1 | -
TGCGCCAGCAGCTTGGCCGGCCAGGGGGATGAGCAGTTCTTC | CASSLAGQGDEQFF | 14 | TRBJ2-1 | TRBV5-1 | TRBD1 | -
TGTGCCAGCAGCTTCGGGACAGGTAGAGAAGCTTTCTTT | CASSFGTGREAFF | 13 | TRBJ1-1 | TRBV5-6 | TRBD1 | -
TGTGCCAGCACCCCCCAGGGGACGGGGACTGAAGCTTTCTTT | CASTPQGTGTEAFF | 14 | TRBJ1-1 | TRBV27 | - | -
TGCGCCAGCAGCCCGGGAGGCAGGGCCACTGAAGCTTTCTTT | CASSPGGRATEAFF | 14 | TRBJ1-1 | TRBV5-1 | - | -
TGTGCCAGCAGTGATTTCCAGGGAGGCTACACCTTC | CASSDFQGGYTF | 12 | TRBJ1-2 | TRBV6-1 | - | -
TGTGCCAGCAGGCAGACTAGCAGCACAGATACGCAGTATTTT | CASRQTSSTDTQYF | 14 | TRBJ2-3 | TRBV2 | TRBD2 | -
TGTGCCAGCAGCTTTTCCCCAAGCGGCTACGAGCAGTACTTC | CASSFSPSGYEQYF | 14 | TRBJ2-7 | TRBV5-6 | - | -
TGTGCCAGCAGCCCAGGGGACAGGGGGCGCGAAAATGAGCAGTTCTTC | CASSPGDRGRENEQFF | 16 | TRBJ2-1 | TRBV7-6 | TRBD1 | -